One TCR beta chain is described in this entry. In this sample, this clone turned up a few times. Its antigen has not been determined. No qualities accompany the bases; no much larger clone lies one base away. The CDR3 sequence holds 19 residues, the cysteine and phenylalanine included. Here the CDR3 DNA is all that survives: 57 bases in frame from base 1. Sequences SNHLY (CDR1) and FYNNEI (CDR2) are obtained from the germline V gene. The V end loses 4 bases and the J end loses 0 bases, and a stretch of 22 bases separates them. This record belongs to a study of blood T cell repertoires in COVID-19 (dated by TCRdb to the early 2020s). Describing the broader study: Collaborator samples came from the United States, Italy and Spain and covered acute and convalescent phases of COVID-19. The material from the prospective study consisted of cDNA or gDNA derived from T cells, B-cell-depleted T cells, or PBMCs. Subjects who had been exposed to COVID-19, were actively infected with it, or had recovered from it provided the deeply sampled blood TCRbeta repertoires that made up the dataset. A freely available public database, intended as a resource for researchers studying the immune response to SARS-CoV-2, is where the repertoires were released. Samples were obtained from the ongoing ImmuneRACE study (first 160 participants) and from 1,254 subjects provided by 6 global collaborators. Nearly every sample came with metadata listing a de-identified subject ID, COVID-19 status, age in years and sex. Where available, HLA class I and class II types were obtained from metadata supplied by the sample provider rather than from assay-based typing. Study-wide findings and limitations: How much clinical and demographic metadata was included differed by source and by participant, and the metadata was provided uncurated.

Each collaborating institution followed its own protocols to collect whole blood in K2EDTA tubes. For TCRbeta analysis, collaborators shipped samples in one of three forms: frozen whole blood, isolated PBMCs, or DNA extracted from either of those sample types. The immunoSEQ Assay, a bias-controlled multiplex PCR, was used to amplify TCRbeta CDR3 regions from genomic DNA. In the source study's methods: Nucleated cell counts per sample were estimated from amplification of reference gene primers within the assay. To quantify the absolute abundance of each unique TCRbeta CDR3 rearrangement, sequence reads were collapsed and filtered. For each sample, productive Simpson clonality was calculated as the square root of Simpson's diversity index over productive rearrangements. TCRdb took this table from immuneACCESS and kept in-frame rearrangements with V and J called. Such tables lack part of the clones; where checked against another copy, unresolved V genes explain under half of the gap, and the rest is unexplained. The DNA gave D and trimming, while V, J and clone size come from that table. The sample table records more than 65,000 clones; more than 65% of these occur just once. About 10% of the sample goes to the ten largest clones.

Material: peripheral blood. The receptor chain draws on TRBV2 and TRBJ1-3, with a weak D call of TRBD1 (5 bases match). The sequence came from a woman between 50 and 59 years old with acute or convalescent COVID-19. CDR3 reads: CASSGRGMGVRSSGNTIYF. The nucleotide sequence reads as follows: TGTGCCAGCAGTGGGCGGGGGATGGGGGTCAGGAGCTCTGGAAACACCATATATTTT.